Shown below are 21 T cell receptor beta chains from a single sample sequenced in a study of glioma-infiltrating T cells. Amplification of TCR alpha and beta CDR3 regions from RNA used iRepertoire nested multiplex PCR. One entry per CDR3 protein, called by TCRdb with MiXCR from the multiplex PCR reads. The table shows 300,000 to 400,000 distinct CDR3 sequences, with about 40% occurring only once. Sequenced sample: glioma tissue, nonneoplastic brain tissue, or PBMCs (not recorded which). Receptors were obtained from a human donor with low-grade glioma or glioblastoma, undergoing nonglioma brain surgery, or in good health (not recorded which).

Note on this clonotype: A much larger clone differs by one base, so this may be a read error. This sequence joins TRBV6-1 and TRBJ2-3, with 13 bases lining up with TRBD2. Germline values: CDR1 MNHNS, CDR2 SASEGT. The CDR3 contains 16 residues. CDR3 residues: CASKKLAGGYTGTQYF. CDR3 nucleotides: TGTGCCAGCAAAAAACTAGCGGGAGGGTACACAGGTACGCAGTATTTT.

This clonotype was seen repeatedly, ten times or more. The chain joins TRBV27 to TRBJ2-7; weak D call: TRBD1 (6 bases). Trimming pared 1 base from V and 2 bases from J, leaving 9 bases between. The CDR3 is made up of 14 amino acids. Germline V gene data show CDR1 as MNHEY and CDR2 as SMNVEV (reference sequence). CDR3 sequence: CASSLYGGPYEQYF. The CDR3 coding sequence is TGTGCCAGCAGTTTATATGGGGGCCCCTACGAGCAGTACTTC.

In regard to this clonotype: A read error may be the cause here, since a much bigger clone is one base away. V is TRBV6-2 or TRBV6-3 and J is TRBJ2-5; D is perhaps TRBD1 (5 bases). This CDR3 has 16 amino acids. V was trimmed by 7 bases and J by 0 bases, leaving 18 bases between them. Germline V gene data show CDR1 as MNHEY and CDR2 as SVGEGT. CDR3 sequence: CASIKGRGWYQETQYF. The DNA for the CDR3 is TGTGCCAGCATCAAAGGTAGGGGTTGGTACCAAGAGACCCAGTACTTC.

With respect to this clonotype: A much larger clone lies a single base off, so this may be a read error. The chain carries TRBV20-1 and TRBJ1-3; D unclear. Trimming cost V 6 bases and J 3 bases, with 18 bases left between them. The CDR3 consists of 15 residues. Germline-derived CDR1 and CDR2 are DFQATT and SNEGSKA (reference sequence). The CDR3 region has the DNA TGCAGTGCCCTTCCTGTTCCGGAGGGTGGAAACACCATATATTTT. Amino acid sequence: CSALPVPEGGNTIYF.

Worth noting for this clonotype: This may stem from a read error, because a much larger clone lies one nucleotide away. J is TRBJ2-1 and V is TRBV20-1, with 7 bases aligning to TRBD1. Germline values: CDR1 DFQATT, CDR2 SNEGSKA (reference sequence). The CDR3 length is 13 residues. As DNA, the CDR3 is TGCAGTGCTAGGGACAGGAATTACAATGAGCGGTTCTTC. Translating gives CSARDRNYNERFF.

Ten or more counts support this clonotype. The chain links TRBV28 to TRBJ1-1; TRBD1 is a possible D gene (6 bases). Trimming removed 5 bases from V and 9 bases from J, with 13 bases in between. Germline CDR1 MDHEN, CDR2 SYDVKM. CDR3 length: 12 residues. The CDR3 protein is CASSPGVRKAFF. The CDR3 DNA sequence: TGTGCCAGCAGTCCAGGGGTCAGGAAAGCTTTCTTT.

This clonotype appeared a single time. The chain uses TRBV19 and TRBJ2-1; 7 bases fit TRBD2. The CDR3 is made up of 15 amino acids. Looked up from germline, CDR1 is LNHDA and CDR2 is SQIVND (reference sequence). With V trimmed by 4 bases and J by 5 bases, 8 bases remained unmatched. The CDR3 DNA reads as TGTGCCAGTAGTACCTGGGGGAGGGGAAACAATGAGCAGTTCTTC. As protein: CASSTWGRGNNEQFF.

The chain recombines TRBV20-1 with TRBJ1-1; D is possibly TRBD1 (6 bases). This CDR3 region has 14 residues. Germline V gene lookup returns CDR1 DFQATT and CDR2 SNEGSKA (reference sequence). This CDR3 reads CGTHPGTTNTEAFF. The CDR3 DNA reads TGCGGTACACATCCCGGGACAACGAACACTGAAGCTTTCTTT.

This clonotype was picked up a small number of times. This sequence joins TRBV7-6 and TRBJ2-7; the match to TRBD1 covers 8 bases. The CDR3 is 15 amino acids. V was clipped by 5 bases and J by 5 bases; unmatched bases: 11. In germline, CDR1 is SGHVS, CDR2 FNYEAQ. This CDR3 reads CASSLGQGVLHEQYF. CDR3 nucleotide sequence: TGTGCCAGCAGCCTCGGACAGGGTGTACTCCACGAGCAGTACTTC.

The gene calls are TRBV12-5 and TRBJ2-3; D gene unclear. CDR1 is LGHNT and CDR2 is FRNRAP in the germline V gene. The CDR3 spans 13 residues. V lost 1 base to trimming and J lost 2 bases, with 4 bases between them. CDR3 nucleotides: TGTGCTAGTGGTTTGGCATACACAGATACGCAGTATTTT. It specifies CASGLAYTDTQYF.

This clonotype occurred once. The chain recombines TRBV18 with TRBJ1-3; D is unresolved. In germline, CDR1 is KGHSH, CDR2 LQKENI. The CDR3 covers 16 residues. V was trimmed by 1 base and J by 0 bases, leaving 10 bases between them. CDR3 nucleotides: TGTGCCAGCTCACCACGTATCTCCAGCTCTGGAAACACCATATATTTT. Translation: CASSPRISSSGNTIYF.

This clonotype was found a few times. The chain has TRBV6-2 or TRBV6-3 and TRBJ2-3; 8 positions agree with TRBD2. The CDR3 is 15 residues long. Germline CDR1 and CDR2: MNHEY and SVGEGT. Germline trimming cut 6 bases from V and 5 bases from J; bases unmatched to any gene: 10. The CDR3 bases are TGTGCCAGCAGCCTGGGACTAGGCCCGGGAGATACGCAGTATTTT. This encodes CASSLGLGPGDTQYF.

Remarks on this clonotype: Given a much more abundant clone one base away, this may be a read error. The J gene is TRBJ1-1, the V gene TRBV27; no definite D call. The CDR3 spans 14 residues. V lost 6 bases, J lost 0 bases, and 11 bases lay in between. Germline CDR1 MNHEY, CDR2 SMNVEV (reference sequence). In DNA form, the CDR3 reads TGTGCCAGCAGGGCGGTTGGCTTGAACACTGAAGCTTTCTTT. Translated: CASRAVGLNTEAFF.

This chain connects TRBV4-1 to TRBJ2-7, with D perhaps TRBD1 or TRBD2 (6 bases each). The CDR3 has 18 amino acids. Germline V gene lookup returns CDR1 MGHRA and CDR2 YSYEKL. Trimming removed 0 bases at V and 2 bases at J, with 20 bases between. DNA of the CDR3: TGCGCCAGCAGCCAAGATCTAGGGAGGAGGGACATAACCTACGAGCAGTACTTC. Its translation: CASSQDLGRRDITYEQYF.

The J gene is TRBJ2-1, the V gene TRBV6-1; the D gene is possibly TRBD2 (6 bases). The germline CDR1 and CDR2 sequences are MNHNS and SASEGT. The length of the CDR3 is 14 residues. V lost 5 bases, J lost 6 bases, and 14 bases lay in between. The CDR3 region is CASSSGTGFNEQFF. The DNA of the CDR3 is TGTGCCAGCAGTTCCGGGACTGGGTTCAATGAGCAGTTCTTC.

The J gene is TRBJ1-1, the V gene TRBV7-8, with TRBD1 identical over 7 bases. The CDR3 runs to 14 residues. CDR1 SGHVS and CDR2 FQNEAQ come from the germline V gene. The V gene end was trimmed by 3 bases and the J gene end by 10 bases; junction bases not matched to a gene: 11. The CDR3 protein is CASSFAGDSKAAFF. As DNA, the CDR3 is TGTGCCAGCAGCTTTGCCGGGGACAGTAAGGCAGCTTTCTTT.

This clonotype was found a few times. Here the CDR3 reads CASSEWGRGRVNTEAFF. The CDR3 region has the DNA TGTGCCAGCAGTGAATGGGGTAGGGGACGAGTGAACACTGAAGCTTTCTTT. The rearrangement links TRBV25-1 to TRBJ1-1; TRBD1 is a possible D gene (5 bases). Trimming stripped 1 base from V and 0 bases from J, with 15 bases between. The CDR3 loop spans 17 amino acids. In germline, CDR1 is MGHDK, CDR2 SYGVNS.

Worth noting for this clonotype: It may be a read error: a sequence one base away is much more abundant. V is TRBV20-1 and J is TRBJ2-1; 11 bases align to TRBD2. Germline lookup yields CDR1 DFQATT and CDR2 SNEGSKA (reference sequence). The junction had 0 bases not matched to a gene; V was cut back by 4 bases and J by 1 base. CDR3 length: 14 residues. CDR3 coding DNA: TGCAGTGCTATAGCGGGAGGGTCCTACAATGAGCAGTTCTTC. It codes for CSAIAGGSYNEQFF.

V usage is TRBV7-9 and J usage is TRBJ1-3; 8 nucleotides line up with TRBD1. J lost 5 bases, V lost 4 bases, and 7 bases had no gene match. The CDR3 spans 15 residues. Germline assignment: CDR1 SEHNR and CDR2 FQNEAQ (reference sequence). The CDR3 coding sequence is TGTGCCAGCAGCTGGACAGGGAGTAGTCGAAACACCATATATTTT. It yields the protein CASSWTGSSRNTIYF.

This clonotype showed up many times. V usage is TRBV7-2 and J usage is TRBJ2-1; TRBD2 might be the D (5 bases). This CDR3 comprises 13 residues. CDR1 is SGHTA and CDR2 is FQGNSA in the germline V gene. Deletions cut 3 bases from V and 8 bases from J, with 11 bases between. CDR3 nucleotide sequence: TGTGCCAGCAGCTTCGGACCCGGGGATGAGCAGTTCTTC. Translated: CASSFGPGDEQFF.

This clonotype has a handful of counts. The chain links TRBV19 to TRBJ2-1; 8 bases fit TRBD1. CDR1 LNHDA and CDR2 SQIVND come from the germline V gene (reference sequence). The CDR3 length is 15 residues. With 6 bases clipped from V and 7 bases from J, the junction kept 11 bases outside the gene matches. CDR3 DNA: TGTGCCAGTAGCCGCGTGGACAGGGAAGGGAATGAGCAGTTCTTC. It codes for CASSRVDREGNEQFF. The full variable domain, rest sourced from reference TRBV19 and TRBJ2-1, is DGGITQSPKYLFRKEGQNVTLSCEQNLNHDAMYWYRQDPGQGLRLIYYSQIVNDFQKGDIAEGYSVSREKKESFPLTVTSAQKNPTAFYLCASSRVDREGNEQFFGPGTRLTVL.